Sequencing of this TCR beta chain was carried out in a study of cytomegalovirus exposure and HLA in healthy donors. General study results and limits: In a later analysis, across HLA loci, associated TCR counts were highest for DRB1, lowest for HLA-C. In an earlier analysis, about 87% or about 30%: the productive usage of most TCR beta V segments. In vitro assays verified that three CMV-associated chains recognized CMV antigens specifically.

Concerning this clone itself: Its antigen is still unknown.

V was cut by 6 bases and J by 6 bases, with 12 bases left in between. Germline assignment: CDR1 MDHEN and CDR2 SYDVKM. This CDR3 has 12 residues. Healthy bone marrow donors made up the donors. Both 60 Vbeta primers and 13 Jbeta primers went into the PCR. Libraries were prepared by immunoSEQ multiplex PCR; TCRdb keeps only in-frame clonotypes and omits some of them. The profile shows about 84,000 clones, approximately 78% of them singletons. The chain carries TRBV28 and TRBJ2-7, with D hard to call. Sequencing was done on a sample of PBMCs. The clonotype originates from a male donor in good health and CMV-seropositive. The CDR3 DNA is TGTGCCAGCAGCTCCCTAGTAACCGAGCAGTACTTC. As protein: CASSSLVTEQYF. The full variable domain, rest sourced from reference TRBV28 and TRBJ2-7, is DVKVTQSSRYLVKRTGEKVFLECVQDMDHENMFWYRQDPGLGLRLIYFSYDVKMKEKGDIPEGYSVSREKKERFSLILESASTNQTSMYLCASSSLVTEQYFGPGTRLTVT.